This T cell receptor beta chain stems from a study of blood T cell repertoires in COVID-19. Across the study: T cells, B-cell-depleted T cells, or PBMCs provided the cDNA or gDNA that served as material.

Germline V gene lookup returns CDR1 SNHLY and CDR2 FYNNEI. V lost 7 bases, J lost 6 bases, and 12 bases stayed unmatched. The CDR3 runs 15 residues. Sequencing was performed with immunoSEQ multiplex PCR; in TCRdb, only in-frame clones are kept and a portion is missing. In the table there are a few hundred thousand clones, around 82% of which are singletons. The specimen sequenced was PBMCs or T cells enriched from blood (not recorded which). The receptor comes from a man aged 50 to 59 who had recovered from COVID-19. The chain uses TRBV2 and TRBJ2-1; 7 bases match TRBD2. CDR3 loop: CASNNLAARANEQFF. The CDR3 DNA sequence: TGTGCCAGCAATAACCTAGCGGCAAGGGCCAATGAGCAGTTCTTC.